This note documents a single T cell receptor (beta chain) sequence. Its antigen is unknown. No base qualities exist here, and no much larger clone lies one base off it. The cohort comprised some 700 healthy bone marrow donors. Cohort members were all nominally healthy when sampled, although unrecorded immune exposures were likely present. The donor was CMV seropositive and belonged to the group of 250 to 300 seropositive cohort members. Every donor gave a peripheral blood sample, and the peripheral blood mononuclear cells from that sample were used for TCR beta sequencing. The Qiagen DNeasy Blood Extraction Kit was used to extract genomic DNA from the blood cell samples. Trimming at the junction amounts to 2 bases on V and 4 bases on J, and the germline ends lie 7 bases apart. Including the terminal cysteine and phenylalanine, the CDR3 comprises 12 residues. Only the CDR3 region is kept as DNA, spanning 36 bases read in frame from base 1. Via the germline V gene, CDR1 is SQVTM and CDR2 ANQGSEA.

This entry comes from a study of cytomegalovirus exposure and HLA in healthy donors (dated by TCRdb to about 2017). Background for the entire study: An earlier analysis of approximately 550 of the donors reported 250 to 300 Gb of sequence data and about 100 million unique TCR beta sequences from 150 million to 200 million T cells. An early release that covered 640 HLA-typed donors contained approximately 300 gigabases of sequencing data and 85 million to 100 million unique TCR sequences. Of the approximately 400 genotyped donors, about 84% fell in the genetic ancestry cluster associated with self-reported Caucasian donors. The study aimed to test whether cataloging public T cell receptors could reveal signatures of past pathogen exposure. Using immunosequencing, the study profiled T cell repertoires from 666 subjects and related those repertoires to cytomegalovirus serostatus. A separate validation cohort of some 130 different subjects was used in addition to the roughly 620-subject first cohort. The study combined high-throughput TCR immunosequencing, statistical association of individual TCRs with disease status, and machine learning to predict cytomegalovirus infection status. A later analysis re-analyzed previously published TCR beta repertoires from 660 or so donors and added high-resolution HLA genotyping to study TCR occurrence patterns. The later analysis used no new phenotypic data to find candidate immune exposures, relying instead on TCR beta sequences and their occurrence across donors. To decide whether each TCR beta V gene segment behaved as functional or pseudogenic, an earlier analysis of some 540 of the donors relied on high-throughput TCR beta sequencing. Donor age, sex, ethnicity and CMV serostatus were compiled together with the repertoire data. A later genetic analysis used genome-wide SNP genotypes for about three fifths of the 666 donors, treating that subset as a discovery cohort. Every discovery cohort repertoire had been produced on one sequencing platform. Class I and class II HLA loci were covered by the typing at four-digit resolution. Typing coverage varied by locus: about 620-640 donors for A, B, C, DRB1 and DQB1; roughly 500 for DQA1; more than 600 for DPA1; roughly 470 for DPB1. Because of strong linkage in the cohort, four to six DR-DQ haplotypes were treated as single units for association and clustering. Across approximately 400 genotyped donors of the cohort, an average of roughly 250,000 unique TCR beta nucleotide sequences per donor were sequenced, and roughly 17% of those sequences were non-productive. The paper as a whole reports these results and caveats: The authors suggested that the approach could potentially be extended to other disease states and immunological phenotypes. The presence/absence analyses assumed that sequencing depth was roughly uniform across donors, and that assumption may not be true. Only TCR beta chains were sequenced in this cohort, and the absence of alpha or paired-chain data limited detectable features. Linkage disequilibrium might explain the correlated functional status among segregating V segments, but an unknown experimental factor could not be excluded. Because HLA typing was missing for some donors at each locus, association tests included only the typed subset. According to a later analysis, parvovirus B19, influenza, CMV and Epstein-Barr virus appeared linked to several top co-occurrence clusters. For the cohort, immune exposure information was limited to CMV serostatus. An earlier analysis of roughly 570 of the donors showed that most TCR beta V segments appeared in productive rearrangements either about 90% or about 30% of the time, which broadly matched IMGT annotations. The 87-base-pair reads could not distinguish some IMGT-functional V segments, including TRBV6-2 and TRBV6-3, so those segments were excluded. Most TCR sequences were seen in very few donors, while some public TCRs were found in many individuals. The study listed approximately 150 TCR beta chains as associated with cytomegalovirus. A later analysis found that most CMV-associated TCR beta chains appeared HLA-restricted, with HLA associations seemingly driven largely by CMV exposure. The classifier was reported to diagnose cytomegalovirus status with high specificity and sensitivity in both the original cohort and the validation cohort. A further reported finding was that TCR beta sequences accurately predicted the HLA-A and HLA-B alleles for most subjects in the first cohort. Assigning TCR associations to individual alleles was difficult when HLA alleles, especially DR and DQ, strongly co-occurred. An association between a missense DCLRE1C variant and V-gene and J-gene trimming of TCR beta chains was found in a later genetic analysis and replicated in an independent cohort. Compared with equally common non-associated chains, HLA-associated TCR beta chains in a later analysis were more clonally expanded and had lower generation probabilities. A few of the identified cytomegalovirus-associated TCR beta chains were confirmed in vitro to be specific for cytomegalovirus antigens. A later analysis found that TCR association rates varied across HLA loci, with DRB1 alleles showing the most associated TCRs and HLA-C alleles the fewest. A cluster of highly shared sequence variants was judged likely to represent a technical artifact of the sequencing pipeline. About 17 rarely observed V segments, including chromosome 9 orphons, were excluded from the earlier analysis of 550 to 700 of the donors because counts were too low. Specific HLA alleles were associated with 15,000 to 20,000 TCR beta sequences at a false discovery rate of 0.05 in a later analysis. Compared with the roughly 720-donor mean, donors in an Asian-associated ancestry cluster had fewer N-insertions in productive TCRs, according to a later genetic analysis.

The library was built by means of the immunoSEQ multiplex PCR assay. A mixture of 60 forward primers for TCR Vbeta segments and 13 reverse primers for TCR Jbeta segments was used in the multiplex PCR. A multiplex PCR assay on genomic DNA amplified the CDR3 region of rearranged TCR beta genes. The amplified TCR beta libraries were sequenced on the Illumina HiSeq System as 87-base-pair reads. On the study's bioinformatics: Across the 500 to 750 repertoires, a later analysis counted tens of millions of unique TCR beta chains, around 10 million of which were shared by at least two donors. Raw reads were error-corrected and collapsed into unique sequences with a nearest-neighbor algorithm that merged closely related sequences to remove PCR and sequencing errors. V, D and J gene segments were assigned by aligning CDR3 sequences to IMGT reference sequences. For a sequence to be retained, a match of at least six nucleotides was required to both a V gene segment and a J gene segment. Rearrangements were classified as productive when the CDR3 lacked stop codons and remained in frame with V and J, and all other rearrangements were classified as non-productive. Following IMGT convention, CDR3 was defined as the stretch from the second conserved V-encoded cysteine to the conserved J-encoded phenylalanine. In an earlier analysis of approximately 500 of the donors, sequences lacking an unambiguous match to a single V gene segment were excluded. In an earlier analysis of 587 of the donors, a V segment was called functional when productive rearrangements were above 56.7%, and segregating when the standard deviation between donors exceeded 5%. A statistical classification framework was built to diagnose cytomegalovirus status from the catalog of TCR beta chain sequences. In a later analysis, TCR nucleotide sequences were compared against IMGT/GENE-DB human TR gene sequences so that V and J genes could be assigned. Using the TCRdist pipeline, a later analysis assigned CDR3 sequences along with most-parsimonious VDJ recombination scenarios. A later analysis defined each TCR beta chain by its CDR3 amino acid sequence plus V-gene family, and excluded reads lacking a unique V-gene family. A later analysis removed 600 or so highly shared, low-generation-probability nucleotide sequences to deal with suspected cross-contamination and a sequencing artifact. In a later analysis, a clonal expansion index for each public chain was calculated from normalized within-repertoire ranks of inferred template counts. In a later analysis, generation probabilities were computed with a VDJ recombination model fitted to out-of-frame rearrangements, and the resulting probabilities were checked against IGoR. In a later analysis, TCR-TCR, TCR-HLA and TCR-CMV co-occurrence was scored with hypergeometric tests, and a repertoire-size bias correction was applied to TCR pairs. To estimate false discovery rates, a later analysis permuted the HLA or CMV assignments 20 times. In a later analysis, co-occurring TCRs were grouped using DBSCAN, with TCRdist sequence similarity added in when clustering inside HLA-allele-positive subsets. For co-occurrence clustering, repertoires with fewer than 30,000 or more than 120,000 public chains were excluded, along with five repertoires with anomalous nucleotide sharing. In its TCRdb copy, this immuneACCESS table keeps in-frame sequences only and misses some clones. Where compared with another copy, unresolved V genes explain less than half of these, and the others have no known cause. From that table come the V and J calls and clone size; the DNA was used to work out D and trimming. This sample has over 110,000 clones in its table, and 70% to 80% of those were observed once. About 6.6% of the sample is in the top ten clones.

This receptor was taken from a woman in her thirties or forties in good health and CMV-seropositive. The sequence joins TRBV29-1 to TRBJ2-3; no D segment can be confidently identified. Sequencing used PBMCs. The DNA sequence reads TGCAGCGTTGAACCTCCTTCAGATACGCAGTATTTT. Its amino acids are CSVEPPSDTQYF.